The entry below describes one T cell receptor (beta chain). Its target is unknown. These data are taken from a study of cytomegalovirus exposure and HLA in healthy donors. Study-level points and caveats: Later analysis demonstrated an association between a missense DCLRE1C variant and TCR beta V- and J-gene trimming.

60 Vbeta and 13 Jbeta primers were used in PCR. Measured with immunoSEQ multiplex PCR; TCRdb has only the in-frame clones, and not every one. The sample contains roughly 98,000 clones, 65% to 85% of which appear only once. This clonotype originated in a man between 40 and 49 years old in good health and CMV-seronegative. The sample consisted of PBMCs.

This CDR3 is CASSVALAGEGNTEAFF. In nucleotides, the CDR3 is TGTGCCAGCAGCGTAGCTCTGGCAGGGGAGGGGAACACTGAAGCTTTCTTT. This chain uses TRBV9 with TRBJ1-1; D is possibly TRBD1 (6 bases). CDR1 is SGDLS, CDR2 YYNGEE, per germline. The CDR3 extends over 17 amino acids. Trimming left V 0 bases short and J 1 base short, with 16 bases between.